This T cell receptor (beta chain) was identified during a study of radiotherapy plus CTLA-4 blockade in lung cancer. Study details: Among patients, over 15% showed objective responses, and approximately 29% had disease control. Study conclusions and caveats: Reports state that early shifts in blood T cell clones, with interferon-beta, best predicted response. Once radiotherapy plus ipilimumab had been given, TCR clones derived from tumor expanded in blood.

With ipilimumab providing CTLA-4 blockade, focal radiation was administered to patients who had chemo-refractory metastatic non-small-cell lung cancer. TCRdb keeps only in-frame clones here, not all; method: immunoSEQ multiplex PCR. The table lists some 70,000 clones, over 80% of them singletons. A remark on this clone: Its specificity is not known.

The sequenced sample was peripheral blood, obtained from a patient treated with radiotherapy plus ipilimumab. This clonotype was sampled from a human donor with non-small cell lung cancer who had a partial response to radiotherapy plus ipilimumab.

The CDR3 DNA follows: TGTGCCAGCAGCCAACGGTATGAGCAGTTCTTC. Amino acid sequence: CASSQRYEQFF. This chain joins TRBV16 and TRBJ2-1; the D is unclear. Trimming stripped 2 bases from V and 8 bases from J, with 4 bases between. CDR3 length: 11 amino acids. In germline, CDR1 is KGHSY, CDR2 FQNENV.